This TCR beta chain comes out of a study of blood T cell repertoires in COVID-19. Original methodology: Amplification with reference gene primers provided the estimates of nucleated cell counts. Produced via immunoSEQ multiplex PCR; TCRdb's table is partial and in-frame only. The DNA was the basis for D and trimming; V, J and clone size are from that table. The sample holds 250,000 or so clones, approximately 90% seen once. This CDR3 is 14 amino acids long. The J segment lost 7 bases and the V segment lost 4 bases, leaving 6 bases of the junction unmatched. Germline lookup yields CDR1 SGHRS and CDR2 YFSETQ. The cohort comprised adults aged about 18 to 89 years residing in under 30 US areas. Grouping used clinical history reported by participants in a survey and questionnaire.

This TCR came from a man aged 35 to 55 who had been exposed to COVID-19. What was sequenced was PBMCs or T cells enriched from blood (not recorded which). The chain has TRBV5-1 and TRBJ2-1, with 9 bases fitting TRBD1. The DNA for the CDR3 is TGCGCCAGCAGCCGCGGACAGGGGTTGAATGAGCAGTTCTTC. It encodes CASSRGQGLNEQFF.